This T cell receptor beta chain was documented in a study of cytomegalovirus exposure and HLA in healthy donors. Study-level results: In an earlier analysis, about 87% or about 30%: the productive usage of most TCR beta V segments. In vitro confirmation showed three CMV-associated chains to be CMV antigen specific.

From germline, CDR1 is SGDLS and CDR2 YYNGEE. V lost 3 bases, J lost 4 bases, and 7 bases stayed unmatched. This CDR3 comprises 16 residues. The study ran its PCR with 60 Vbeta and 13 Jbeta primers. Study processing details: A later analysis counted about 80 million unique TCR beta chains, some 12 million shared. TCRdb's copy holds only in-frame clones and misses some; the assay was immunoSEQ multiplex PCR. Clone size and the V and J calls come from that table; the DNA yielded D and trimming. The repertoire holds 150,000 to 200,000 clones, with around 80% as singletons. Notes on this clone: Antigen unknown.

Sequencing was carried out using PBMCs. The TCR sequence derives from a man younger than 35 in good health and CMV-seronegative. The chain uses TRBV9 and TRBJ2-1; 10 bases fit TRBD1. CDR3 loop: CASSGSGTGVYNEQFF. Here the CDR3 DNA reads TGTGCCAGCAGCGGATCCGGGACAGGGGTATACAATGAGCAGTTCTTC.